The 15 T cell receptor beta chains presented below share a single source sample, sequenced in a study of shared clonotypes between healthy human individuals. The assay was immunoSEQ multiplex PCR, and TCRdb's table has in-frame clones only and misses some. The data show over 95,000 clones, with about two thirds seen just once and around 25% held by the top ten. Input material: memory CD8+ T cells sorted from blood. Subset given: CD45RO+ cells pooled with CCR7-negative TemRA cells. The receptors stem from a young woman in good health.

This clone appeared many times. The V and J genes are TRBV14 and TRBJ1-2; no definite D call. Trimming took 1 base from V and 3 from J, leaving 12 bases between them. The CDR3 contains 15 residues. Per the germline V gene, CDR1 is SGHDN and CDR2 is FVKESK. CDR3 loop: CASSQVDGGDYGYTF. CDR3 DNA: TGTGCCAGCAGCCAAGTCGACGGTGGTGACTATGGCTACACCTTC.

This clone was recorded once. This chain joins TRBV5-1 and TRBJ1-1, with 10 bases matching TRBD1. V lost 3 bases to trimming and J lost 4 bases; unmatched junction nucleotides: 9. CDR3 length: 16 residues. Per germline, CDR1 SGHRS and CDR2 YFSETQ. DNA for the CDR3: TGCGCCAGCAGCTCCTGGACAGGGGGAGGGATCACTGAAGCTTTCTTT. It specifies CASSSWTGGGITEAFF. Combining the CDR3 with reference TRBV5-1 and TRBJ1-1 gives the whole variable domain KAGVTQTPRYLIKTRGQQVTLSCSPISGHRSVSWYQQTPGQGLQFLFEYFSETQRNKGNFPGRFSGRQFSNSRSEMNVSTLELGDSALYLCASSSWTGGGITEAFFGQGTRLTVV.

This clone has just one count. V gene TRBV2 combines with J gene TRBJ1-1; tentative D call: TRBD1 (6 bases). This CDR3 spans 12 amino acids. Trimming left V 10 bases short and J 5 bases short, with 14 bases between. The germline V gene encodes CDR1 SNHLY and CDR2 FYNNEI. CDR3 bases: TGTGCCAACTCACAGGGTTGGACTGAAGCTTTCTTT. Translating gives CANSQGWTEAFF.

This clone was recorded once. For the CDR3, the DNA is TGTGCCAGCAGCTTAGCACTCCAGGAGCAGTACTTC. It encodes CASSLALQEQYF. This sequence joins TRBV7-2 and TRBJ2-7; D is unclear. The CDR3 has 12 amino acids. Germline V gene lookup returns CDR1 SGHTA and CDR2 FQGNSA. Trimming shortened V by 0 bases and J by 7 bases, and 7 bases separated the two germline ends.

This clone was recorded only once. The chain combines TRBV2 with TRBJ2-2; tentatively, D is TRBD2 (5 bases). Per germline, CDR1 SNHLY and CDR2 FYNNEI. V lost 4 bases, J lost 0 bases, and 9 bases lay in between. This CDR3 is built from 15 residues. The CDR3 loop reads CASSGASSNTGELFF. The CDR3 DNA reads as TGTGCCAGCAGTGGGGCTAGCTCGAACACCGGGGAGCTGTTTTTT.

This clone was detected once. J is TRBJ2-3 and V is TRBV7-7, with no clear D. Germline V gene sequence: CDR1 SSHAT, CDR2 FNYEAQ (reference sequence). This CDR3 has 14 residues. The V and J ends lost 1 base and 7 bases respectively, with 12 bases between them. Here the CDR3 reads CASSLGMRGYTQYF. The CDR3 nucleotides read TGTGCCAGCAGCTTAGGTATGAGAGGATATACGCAGTATTTT.

The genes are TRBV28 and TRBJ2-2; no reliable D call. This CDR3 is built from 15 residues. CDR1 and CDR2 from the germline V gene are MDHEN and SYDVKM. V gave up 2 bases and J gave up 2 bases, with 9 bases separating them. CDR3 coding DNA: TGTGCCAGCAGTTTAGCGCGGACCAACACCGGGGAGCTGTTTTTT. As protein: CASSLARTNTGELFF.

The chain employs TRBV5-1 and TRBJ2-3, with a tentative D call TRBD2 (5 bases). V was pared by 3 bases and J by 2 bases, with 10 bases between. The germline V gene has CDR1 SGHRS and CDR2 YFSETQ. The CDR3 totals 14 residues. In DNA, the CDR3 is TGCGCCAGCAGCTCCCCGGGATCCACAGATACGCAGTATTTT. Translation gives CASSSPGSTDTQYF. The full variable domain, its missing parts supplied by reference TRBV5-1 and TRBJ2-3, is KAGVTQTPRYLIKTRGQQVTLSCSPISGHRSVSWYQQTPGQGLQFLFEYFSETQRNKGNFPGRFSGRQFSNSRSEMNVSTLELGDSALYLCASSSPGSTDTQYFGPGTRLTVL.

The V gene is TRBV7-2, the J gene TRBJ2-7; TRBD2 is a possible D gene (5 bases). Trimming stripped 3 bases from V and 4 bases from J, with 7 bases between. The V gene's germline CDR1 is SGHTA and CDR2 FQGNSA. This CDR3 contains 12 residues. Here the CDR3 DNA reads TGTGCCAGCAGCTTCACGGGGTACGAGCAGTACTTC. Protein: CASSFTGYEQYF.

The V call is TRBV6-1, the J call TRBJ1-4, with no clear D. CDR1 and CDR2 (germline): MNHNS, SASEGT. The V end was cut by 8 bases, the J end by 7 bases, with 11 bases between. This CDR3 comprises 12 residues. The CDR3 coding sequence is TGTGCCAGCTCGGACCTCCTTGAAAAACTGTTTTTT. This codes for CASSDLLEKLFF.

The rearrangement joins TRBV27 to TRBJ2-6, with D maybe TRBD1 (5 bases). Deletions cut 8 bases from V and 1 base from J, with 9 bases between. The V gene's germline CDR1 is MNHEY and CDR2 SMNVEV (reference sequence). This CDR3 is built from 14 residues. This CDR3 reads CASGTGSGANVLTF. Written as DNA, the CDR3 is TGTGCCAGCGGAACAGGTTCTGGGGCCAACGTCCTGACTTTC.

This clone was seen at least ten times. This chain links TRBV21-1 with TRBJ2-7; TRBD2, the D gene given by the table, was not confirmed from the DNA. TRBV21-1 is designated a pseudogene. CDR3 length: 20 residues. The CDR3 sequence: CASSTPFRTGPSGRAHEQYF. As DNA, the CDR3 is TGTGCCAGCAGCACTCCTTTTAGGACAGGGCCTAGCGGGAGGGCCCACGAGCAGTACTTC.

This clone is categorized as medium-sized. The chain links TRBV14 to TRBJ1-5, with D hard to call. The germline V gene encodes CDR1 SGHDN and CDR2 FVKESK. The CDR3 consists of 12 residues. V lost 4 bases, J lost 11 bases, and 12 bases lay in between. The CDR3 sequence: CASSRAPRSQHF. In DNA, the CDR3 is TGTGCCAGCAGCCGAGCCCCCAGGTCCCAGCATTTT.

The rearrangement uses TRBV30 and TRBJ1-4; tentatively, D is TRBD1 (5 bases). The ends were cut back, 3 bases at V and 8 bases at J, with 13 bases in the middle. CDR1 is GTSNPN, CDR2 SVGIG, per germline (reference sequence). CDR3 length: 13 amino acids. CDR3 in DNA: TGTGCCTGGAGCAGGGTGTGGGAAGAAAAACTGTTTTTT. Translated: CAWSRVWEEKLFF.

The chain couples TRBV7-9 to TRBJ1-2; 10 bases are shared with TRBD1. CDR3 size: 15 residues. V shed 5 bases and J 6 bases; nucleotides not matched to a gene: 9. Germline V gene data show CDR1 as SEHNR and CDR2 as FQNEAQ (reference sequence). CDR3 sequence reads: CASSPGTGEIDGYTF. In nucleotides, the CDR3 is TGTGCCAGCAGCCCCGGGACAGGGGAGATCGATGGCTACACCTTC.